The subject of this entry is one T cell receptor (beta chain). Its antigen is unidentified. Amplification used 60 Vbeta primers and 13 Jbeta primers. In the original analysis: An analysis performed later counted 60 million to 90 million unique TCR beta chains (around 10 million of them shared). Produced via immunoSEQ multiplex PCR; TCRdb's table is partial and in-frame only. V and J calls and clone size are as listed in that table; D and trimming were resolved from the DNA. The top ten clones hold around 5.5% of a sample with some 87,000 clones, approximately 56% of them seen once. The CDR3 has 15 amino acids. CDR1 and CDR2 (germline): GTSNPN, SVGIG (reference sequence). Unmatched junction bases numbered 8, after V lost 0 bases and J lost 4 bases. This sample is drawn from a study of cytomegalovirus exposure and HLA in healthy donors. Broader study findings: Rare TCR sequences predominated, though certain public TCRs were found in many donors. Versus the roughly 700-donor mean, an Asian-associated ancestry cluster reportedly showed fewer N-insertions in a later analysis. Presence/absence analyses treated sequencing depth as roughly uniform across donors.

The specimen was PBMCs. V is TRBV30 and J is TRBJ1-2, with 7 bases aligning to TRBD1. The receptor's source is a woman aged 30 to 39 in good health and CMV-seropositive. The DNA for the CDR3 is TGTGCCTGGAGTGTAGGACAGGTCGGATCCTATGGCTACACCTTC. Translating it yields CAWSVGQVGSYGYTF.